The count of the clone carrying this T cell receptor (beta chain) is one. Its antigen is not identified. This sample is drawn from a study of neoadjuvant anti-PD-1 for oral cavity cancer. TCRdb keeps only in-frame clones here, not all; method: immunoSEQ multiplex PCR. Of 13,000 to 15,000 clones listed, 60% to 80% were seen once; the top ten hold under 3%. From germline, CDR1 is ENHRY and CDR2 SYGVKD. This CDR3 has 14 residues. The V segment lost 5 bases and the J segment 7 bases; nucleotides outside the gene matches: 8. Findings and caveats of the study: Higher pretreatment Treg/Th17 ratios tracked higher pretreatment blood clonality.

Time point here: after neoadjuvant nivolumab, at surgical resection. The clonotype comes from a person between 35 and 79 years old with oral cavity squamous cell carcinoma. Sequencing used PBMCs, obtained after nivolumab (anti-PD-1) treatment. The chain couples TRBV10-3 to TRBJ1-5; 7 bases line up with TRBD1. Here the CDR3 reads CAISPGQRDQPQHF. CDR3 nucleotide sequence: TGTGCCATCAGTCCGGGACAGAGAGACCAGCCCCAGCATTTT.